The source of this T cell receptor (beta chain) is a study of T-cell reconstitution after alpha-beta-depleted transplantation in children. Study findings and constraints: T-cell counts and diversity at one year post-transplant came mainly from newly produced T cells.

The V and J ends lost 8 bases and 4 bases, in that order; junction bases with no gene match: 8. Per germline, CDR1 MDHEN and CDR2 SYDVKM. The CDR3 extends over 14 amino acids. Only a few counts were recorded for this clonotype. Its specificity is unknown. For TCRbeta, the library was prepared with unique molecular identifiers. From the PCR reads, TCRdb called clonotypes with MiXCR, one entry per CDR3 protein. The data contain about 98,000 distinct CDR3 sequences, about 5.6% of them seen just once; the ten biggest clones take up 5.5% to 7%. The receptor was isolated from a female patient aged 2-9 years who had a stem cell transplant for Fanconi anemia, so the T cells may come from the graft donor. V is TRBV28 and J is TRBJ1-2; TRBD1 aligns across 9 bases. The sequencing used PBMCs, mostly from graft donor cells, collected 60 days after TCRalphabeta/CD19-depleted stem cell transplant. CDR3 nucleotides: TGTGCCAGCGGACCGGGACAGGGTTTCTATGGCTACACCTTC. Translating gives CASGPGQGFYGYTF.